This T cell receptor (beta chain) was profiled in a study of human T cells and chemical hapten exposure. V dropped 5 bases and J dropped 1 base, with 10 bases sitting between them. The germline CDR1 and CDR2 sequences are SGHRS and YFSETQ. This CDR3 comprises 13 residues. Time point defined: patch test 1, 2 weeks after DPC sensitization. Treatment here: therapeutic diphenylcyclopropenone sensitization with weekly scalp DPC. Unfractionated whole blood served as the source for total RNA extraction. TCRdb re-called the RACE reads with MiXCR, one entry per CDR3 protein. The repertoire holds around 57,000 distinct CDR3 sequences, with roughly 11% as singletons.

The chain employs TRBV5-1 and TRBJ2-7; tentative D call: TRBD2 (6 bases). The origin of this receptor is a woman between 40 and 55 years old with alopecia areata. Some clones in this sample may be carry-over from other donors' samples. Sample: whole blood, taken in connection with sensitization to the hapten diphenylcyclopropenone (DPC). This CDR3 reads CASSTGDSYEQYF. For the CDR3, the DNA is TGCGCCAGCAGTACGGGAGATTCCTACGAGCAGTACTTC.